This T cell receptor (beta chain) was sequenced during a study of cytomegalovirus exposure and HLA in healthy donors. The PCR employed 60 Vbeta primers together with 13 Jbeta primers. Assay: immunoSEQ multiplex PCR; the TCRdb copy retains only in-frame clones and omits some. Recorded for this sample: 150,000 to 200,000 clones. The sequenced material came from PBMCs. This clonotype was sampled from a woman aged 18-29 years in good health and CMV-seropositive.

CDR3 nucleotides: TGTGCCATCAGCGCAAACAGGGTACAGGACACCGGGGAGCTGTTTTTT. This encodes CAISANRVQDTGELFF. The chain has TRBV10-3 and TRBJ2-2; D possibly corresponds to TRBD1 (6 bases). The V end lost 6 bases, the J end lost 3 bases, and 17 bases lay between the germline ends. The CDR3 has 16 amino acids. Germline CDR1 and CDR2: ENHRY and SYGVKD.